Below, 26 T cell receptor beta chains from the same sample are listed, as sequenced in a study of T-cell reconstitution after alpha-beta-depleted transplantation in children. The library targeted TCRbeta and was prepared with unique molecular identifiers. A single record per CDR3 protein comes from TCRdb applying MiXCR to the PCR reads. The sample holds 500,000 to 600,000 distinct CDR3 sequences; roughly 30% are singletons and the top ten take around a third. The sequences come from PBMCs, collected before TCRalphabeta/CD19-depleted stem cell transplant. Every receptor here comes from a boy younger than two with Wiskott-Aldrich syndrome, due to receive a stem cell transplant.

The chain carries TRBV11-2 and TRBJ2-1; no definite D call. This CDR3 is 16 amino acids long. CDR1 SGHAT and CDR2 FQNNGV come from the germline V gene. Trimming took off 1 base at V and 0 bases at J, with 10 bases between the two ends. The CDR3, as DNA: TGTGCCAGCAGCTTAGGAACTATTAGCTCCTACAATGAGCAGTTCTTC. Its translation is CASSLGTISSYNEQFF.

This clonotype has just a few counts. The chain uses TRBV20-1 and TRBJ1-5; D gene uncertain. CDR1 is DFQATT, CDR2 SNEGSKA, per germline (reference sequence). Trimming stripped 6 bases from V and 4 bases from J, with 19 bases between. This CDR3 spans 15 amino acids. CDR3 protein: CSARPNSFPNQPQHF. The CDR3 nucleotides read TGCAGTGCAAGACCCAACAGTTTTCCAAATCAGCCCCAGCATTTT.

This clonotype appeared a few times. The chain uses TRBV20-1 and TRBJ2-3, with D perhaps matching TRBD2 (6 bases). The CDR3 has 13 residues. Germline CDR1 reads DFQATT; CDR2 reads SNEGSKA (reference sequence). V shed 5 bases and J shed 1 base, with 10 bases lying between them. The CDR3 here is CSAWGDGTDTQYF. CDR3 bases: TGCAGTGCTTGGGGGGACGGCACAGATACGCAGTATTTT.

This chain uses TRBV29-1 with TRBJ2-1; 13 nucleotides line up with TRBD2. The CDR3 has 14 amino acids. Germline CDR1 is SQVTM and CDR2 is ANQGSEA. V shed 6 bases, J shed 9 bases, and the junction held 8 bases outside the gene matches. CDR3 bases: TGCAGCGTCGCGACTAGCGGGAGGTATGGTGAGCAGTTCTTC. This translates into CSVATSGRYGEQFF.

This chain uses TRBV30 with TRBJ2-1; no definite D call. This CDR3 is built from 13 residues. Germline V CDR1 and CDR2: GTSNPN, SVGIG (reference sequence). Trimming cost V 2 bases and J 4 bases, with 9 bases left between them. The CDR3 protein is CAWSSSPYNEQFF. DNA of the CDR3: TGTGCCTGGAGTTCGTCCCCTTACAATGAGCAGTTCTTC.

The V call is TRBV3-1, the J call TRBJ2-1; TRBD2 matches at 16 bases. V lost 4 bases and J lost 0; bases outside the gene matches: 3. CDR3 length equals 18 residues. Germline V lookup: CDR1 LGHDT, CDR2 YNNKEL (reference sequence). The CDR3 protein is CASSPGLAGGFSYNEQFF. CDR3 DNA: TGTGCCAGCAGCCCGGGACTAGCGGGAGGGTTCTCCTACAATGAGCAGTTCTTC.

A few counts support this clonotype. The V and J genes are TRBV5-1 and TRBJ2-1; TRBD2 aligns across 11 bases. V gave up 0 bases and J gave up 7 bases; unmatched junction bases: 3. CDR3 length: 15 amino acids. In germline, CDR1 is SGHRS, CDR2 YFSETQ. Written as DNA, the CDR3 is TGCGCCAGCAGCTTGGTGGCTAGCGGGAGGAATGAGCAGTTCTTC. This codes for CASSLVASGRNEQFF. The variable domain in full, completed from reference TRBV5-1 and TRBJ2-1, reads KAGVTQTPRYLIKTRGQQVTLSCSPISGHRSVSWYQQTPGQGLQFLFEYFSETQRNKGNFPGRFSGRQFSNSRSEMNVSTLELGDSALYLCASSLVASGRNEQFFGPGTRLTVL.

The rearrangement uses TRBV3-1 and TRBJ2-5; 9 bases match TRBD2. The V gene end was trimmed by 1 base and the J gene end by 2 bases; junction bases not matched to a gene: 2. Germline CDR1 reads LGHDT; CDR2 reads YNNKEL (reference sequence). The CDR3 contains 15 residues. Here the CDR3 reads CASSQGGLAQETQYF. CDR3 bases: TGTGCCAGCAGCCAAGGAGGACTAGCGCAAGAGACCCAGTACTTC.

V usage is TRBV24-1 and J usage is TRBJ2-3; 13 bases line up with TRBD2. Germline V gene lookup returns CDR1 KGHDR and CDR2 SFDVKD. V shed 4 bases and J 5 bases; nucleotides not matched to a gene: 8. CDR3 length: 17 residues. The CDR3 DNA follows: TGTGCCACCAGTGACCCCGGACTAGCGGGAGTTCGAGATACGCAGTATTTT. Its translation is CATSDPGLAGVRDTQYF.

This clonotype has a handful of counts. This chain connects TRBV7-9 to TRBJ2-3; D is ambiguous. V dropped 1 base and J dropped 2 bases, with 10 bases sitting between them. In germline, CDR1 is SEHNR, CDR2 FQNEAQ (reference sequence). This CDR3 is 15 amino acids long. The chain's CDR3 is CASSLGSGITDTQYF. CDR3 coding DNA: TGTGCCAGCAGCTTAGGTTCAGGCATCACAGATACGCAGTATTTT.

The chain carries TRBV20-1 and TRBJ2-7; the D is unclear. Trimming stripped 1 base from V and 6 bases from J, with 7 bases between. The V gene's germline CDR1 is DFQATT and CDR2 SNEGSKA (reference sequence). The CDR3 consists of 11 residues. CDR3 sequence (DNA): TGCAGTGCTAGAGTACCGGGCGAGCAGTACTTC. This codes for CSARVPGEQYF.

The chain combines TRBV6-1 with TRBJ2-5; D is unclear. The CDR3 sequence is 15 residues long. Between the trimmed V and J ends, which lost 2 bases and 4 bases, there was a span of 14 bases. Per the germline V gene, CDR1 is MNHNS and CDR2 is SASEGT. The CDR3 here is CASSELPKRRETQYF. The CDR3 DNA is TGTGCCAGCAGTGAACTGCCCAAGCGCAGAGAGACCCAGTACTTC.

In its sample, this clonotype was seen many times. The chain uses TRBV12-3 or TRBV12-4 and TRBJ1-5; no clear D. The V gene lost 2 bases and the J gene lost 4 bases, with 6 bases spanning the gap. The CDR3 consists of 13 residues. Here the CDR3 reads CASSLSGNQPQHF. The CDR3 coding sequence is TGTGCCAGCAGTTTATCGGGGAATCAGCCCCAGCATTTT.

This chain uses TRBV12-3 or TRBV12-4 with TRBJ1-6; perhaps TRBD1 as D (5 bases). CDR3 size: 14 residues. Trimming left V 3 bases short and J 9 bases short, with 12 bases between. The CDR3 region has the DNA TGTGCCAGCAGTTTTTGGGGGTGGTCTTCACCCCTCCACTTT. Translated: CASSFWGWSSPLHF.

This chain links TRBV7-9 with TRBJ2-2, with 8 bases that match TRBD1. The CDR3 totals 17 residues. V lost 6 bases to trimming and J lost 3 bases; unmatched junction nucleotides: 12. Looked up from germline, CDR1 is SEHNR and CDR2 is FQNEAQ (reference sequence). The CDR3 DNA reads as TGTGCCAGCAGTCAGGGGGCGAAGAAGGCACACACCGGGGAGCTGTTTTTT. Translated: CASSQGAKKAHTGELFF.

This clonotype was recorded a few times. The chain joins TRBV4-2 to TRBJ2-3; the match to TRBD2 covers 12 bases. This CDR3 spans 19 amino acids. CDR1 LGHNA and CDR2 YNFKEQ come from the germline V gene. V dropped 1 base and J dropped 3; count of bases not matched to a gene: 11. CDR3 protein: CASSQVKLAGGMGTDTQYF. CDR3 sequence (DNA): TGTGCCAGCAGCCAAGTTAAACTAGCGGGAGGCATGGGTACAGATACGCAGTATTTT.

This clonotype appeared a few times. The chain couples TRBV5-1 to TRBJ2-2, with 8 bases that match TRBD2. Germline V lookup: CDR1 SGHRS, CDR2 YFSETQ. This CDR3 has 16 residues. J lost 5 bases, V lost 0 bases, and 6 bases had no gene match. The CDR3 reads CASSLASGRGTGELFF. Here the CDR3 DNA reads TGCGCCAGCAGCTTGGCGAGCGGGAGAGGTACCGGGGAGCTGTTTTTT.

This chain uses TRBV19 with TRBJ1-1, with TRBD1 as a possible D gene (5 bases). This CDR3 is 14 amino acids long. V was cut by 4 bases and J by 6 bases, with 15 bases left in between. CDR1 is LNHDA and CDR2 is SQIVND in the germline V gene (reference sequence). CDR3 in amino acids: CASSNGHRSPEAFF. DNA for the CDR3: TGTGCCAGTAGTAACGGACATCGTAGCCCTGAAGCTTTCTTT.

The chain uses TRBV11-1 and TRBJ2-1; D possibly matches TRBD1 or TRBD2 (5 bases each). Germline values: CDR1 SGHAT, CDR2 FQDESV (reference sequence). The CDR3 covers 14 residues. V lost 3 bases and J 4 bases, leaving 10 bases between the germline ends. CDR3 sequence reads: CASSLEDKYNEQFF. The CDR3 DNA follows: TGTGCCAGCAGCTTGGAGGACAAGTACAATGAGCAGTTCTTC.

The V gene is TRBV27, the J gene TRBJ2-7; D might be TRBD1 (6 bases). Trimming took off 7 bases at V and 5 bases at J, with 21 bases between the two ends. From germline, CDR1 is MNHEY and CDR2 SMNVEV (reference sequence). The CDR3 covers 15 residues. The CDR3 DNA is TGTGCCAGCACCCAAAGGGGGTTATTTAGGAACGAGCAGTACTTC. Its protein is CASTQRGLFRNEQYF.

Only a few counts were recorded for this clonotype. The gene calls are TRBV12-3 or TRBV12-4 and TRBJ2-5, with D perhaps matching TRBD2 (5 bases). The CDR3 loop spans 14 amino acids. V was pared by 2 bases and J by 5 bases, with 12 bases between. The CDR3: CASSLRRRSETQYF. The CDR3 bases are TGTGCCAGCAGTTTACGGAGGAGGAGTGAGACCCAGTACTTC.

This clonotype was counted only a few times. The chain couples TRBV2 to TRBJ2-7; no firm D call. Trimming cost V 3 bases and J 6 bases, with 15 bases left between them. Germline V gene sequence: CDR1 SNHLY, CDR2 FYNNEI. CDR3 length: 14 amino acids. The CDR3 bases are TGTGCCAGCAGTGAGGCCCTCCCCCATTCCGAGCAGTACTTC. It translates to CASSEALPHSEQYF.

Only a few counts were recorded for this clonotype. This rearrangement joins TRBV4-1 to TRBJ2-1; 8 bases agree with TRBD2. The germline CDR1 and CDR2 sequences are MGHRA and YSYEKL. The trim removed 4 bases at V and 3 bases at J, leaving 5 bases unmatched. This CDR3 has 15 residues. CDR3 sequence (DNA): TGCGCCAGCAGCCCCGGGACTAGAGTCTACAATGAGCAGTTCTTC. Translated: CASSPGTRVYNEQFF.

The rearrangement links TRBV18 to TRBJ2-7, with TRBD2 matching over 7 bases. From germline, CDR1 is KGHSH and CDR2 LQKENI. The CDR3 is 14 residues long. J lost 4 bases, V lost 3 bases, and 6 bases had no gene match. The CDR3 loop reads CASSPRTSGYEQYF. As DNA, the CDR3 is TGTGCCAGCTCACCCCGGACTAGTGGGTACGAGCAGTACTTC. Variable domain in full (rest from reference TRBV18 and TRBJ2-7): NAGVMQNPRHLVRRRGQEARLRCSPMKGHSHVYWYRQLPEEGLKFMVYLQKENIIDESGMPKERFSAEFPKEGPSILRIQQVVRGDSAAYFCASSPRTSGYEQYFGPGTRLTVT.

This clonotype was recorded a few times. The rearrangement joins TRBV5-6 to TRBJ2-7; 7 positions agree with TRBD2. CDR3 length: 15 residues. J gave up 2 bases and V 4 bases, and 9 bases lay outside the gene matches. CDR1 and CDR2 from the germline V gene are SGHDT and YYEEEE. The CDR3 nucleotides are TGTGCCAGCAGCAGAGTGCTAGCGGATACCTACGAGCAGTACTTC. As protein: CASSRVLADTYEQYF. The full variable domain, rest sourced from reference TRBV5-6 and TRBJ2-7, is DAGVTQSPTHLIKTRGQQVTLRCSPKSGHDTVSWYQQALGQGPQFIFQYYEEEERQRGNFPDRFSGHQFPNYSSELNVNALLLGDSALYLCASSRVLADTYEQYFGPGTRLTVT.

The CDR3 bases are TGTGCCAGCAGCCCACCCTCCGGGGGTATCTATGGCTACACCTTC. This encodes CASSPPSGGIYGYTF. V is TRBV5-5 and J is TRBJ1-2, with D possibly TRBD1 on 5 matching bases. The CDR3 spans 15 residues. The germline V gene encodes CDR1 SGHKS and CDR2 YYEKEE (reference sequence). The ends were cut back, 4 bases at V and 4 bases at J, with 17 bases in the middle.